The clone carrying this TCR beta chain has ten or more counts. The antigen remains unidentified. This entry is derived from a study of post-analysis software for immune sequencing data. Study results and caveats: Same-batch preparations were strongly co-clustered by F measure. Roughly 5 TRBV segments (TRBV5-6, TRBV5-1 and TRBV20-1 among them) occurred more frequently in patients than in controls.

J was trimmed by 5 bases and V by 3 bases; bases with no gene match: 4. This CDR3 contains 13 residues. Germline V gives CDR1 DFQATT, CDR2 SNEGSKA (reference sequence). Tagging with unique molecular identifiers was a feature of the TCR beta cDNA libraries. T cells numbering about 0.9 to 11 million gave rise to 500,000 to 600,000 cDNA molecules. TCRdb re-derived calls from the PCR reads in MiXCR, one entry per CDR3 protein. The sample yields hundreds of thousands of distinct CDR3 sequences, approximately 30% seen once. The receptor was derived from a girl aged 10 to 17 with multiple sclerosis. The chain is built from TRBV20-1 and TRBJ2-4; 7 positions agree with TRBD1. Sequencing used blood. In DNA, the CDR3 is TGCAGTGCTAGGAGACAGGGTCAAAACATTCAGTACTTC. Amino acid sequence: CSARRQGQNIQYF.